This T cell receptor (beta chain) was retrieved from a study of sequential checkpoint blockade in melanoma. Across the whole study: About 90 pretreatment tumor DNA samples were TCRβ immunosequenced.

The assay was immunoSEQ multiplex PCR, and TCRdb's table has in-frame clones only and misses some. Among about 1,400 clones listed, 21% were seen once. Treatment in this sample: randomized to nivolumab then ipilimumab (arm A) or the reverse (arm B). This clone was observed a handful of times. The CDR3 runs 16 residues. With 8 bases removed from V and 2 bases from J, the gap between germline ends came to 22 bases. Germline V CDR1 and CDR2: MDHEN, SYDVKM. Material: tumor tissue (inferred from file names), obtained from a patient given nivolumab and ipilimumab in sequence. The TCR originated in a human donor with melanoma. This chain links TRBV28 with TRBJ2-7, with a possible D match to TRBD2 (7 bases). The CDR3 nucleotides are TGTGCCAGCTCTGTTGGGGGGGCAGGGGTACCCTACGAGCAGTACTTC. It specifies CASSVGGAGVPYEQYF. Filled out from reference TRBV28 and TRBJ2-7, the complete variable domain reads DVKVTQSSRYLVKRTGEKVFLECVQDMDHENMFWYRQDPGLGLRLIYFSYDVKMKEKGDIPEGYSVSREKKERFSLILESASTNQTSMYLCASSVGGAGVPYEQYFGPGTRLTVT.